The T cell receptor beta chain described here comes from a study of shared clonotypes between healthy human individuals. Broader study findings: When compared with the clonotypes that were shared by all four sorted-subset donors, the non-shared clonotypes turned out to have lower generation probabilities.

Terminally differentiated effector memory CD45RA+ cells were excluded from the naive CD8 cells, which were CD45RO-negative and positively selected for CCR7. As regards this clone: The antigen is undetermined.

Genomic DNA of every subset was divided equally among multiple immunoSEQ plates. Data came from immunoSEQ multiplex PCR; TCRdb stores just in-frame clones and leaves some out. The repertoire includes 1.5 million to 2.5 million clones, about 94% of them detected once, and more than 0.95% sits in the top ten. The sample was naive CD8+ T cells sorted from blood. The source is a man aged 18 to 30 in good health.

CDR3 in amino acids: CSVPTPGGQETQYF. The CDR3 nucleotides read TGCAGCGTCCCAACCCCGGGGGGCCAGGAGACCCAGTACTTC. The chain carries TRBV29-1 and TRBJ2-5; D is perhaps TRBD2 (7 bases). The CDR3 runs to 14 residues. With 6 bases removed from V and 5 bases from J, the gap between germline ends came to 19 bases. Germline loops: CDR1 SQVTM, CDR2 ANQGSEA.